A single sample gave rise to the 27 T cell receptor beta chains below, sequenced in a study of shared clonotypes between healthy human individuals. The method was immunoSEQ multiplex PCR; TCRdb's version includes in-frame clones alone and lacks a portion of them. The sample records around 2.3 million clones, approximately 94% being singletons. Material for sequencing was naive CD4+ T cells sorted from blood. Subset described: CD45RA+ positively selected. These receptors came from a man younger than 35 in good health.

The gene calls are TRBV6-6 and TRBJ2-7, with 10 positions matching TRBD2. The CDR3 loop spans 15 amino acids. The V segment lost 2 bases and the J segment 5 bases; nucleotides outside the gene matches: 6. The germline V gene has CDR1 MNHNY and CDR2 SVGAGI (reference sequence). The CDR3 DNA sequence: TGTGCCAGCAGTTACGGGTCTAGCGGGAGCCACGAGCAGTACTTC. Its protein product is CASSYGSSGSHEQYF.

This chain joins TRBV15 and TRBJ2-3; D is possibly TRBD1 (5 bases). V gave up 4 bases and J gave up 4 bases, with 30 bases separating them. The germline V gene has CDR1 LNHNV and CDR2 YYDKDF (reference sequence). The CDR3 covers 20 residues. DNA of the CDR3: TGTGCCACCAGCAACTCGCCCCCAGATTTGACACCTGGGGCCGCAGATACGCAGTATTTT. This translates into CATSNSPPDLTPGAADTQYF.

The table lists this clone with a count of one. The rearrangement links TRBV7-2 to TRBJ2-1; D tentatively reads TRBD1 or TRBD2 (5 bases each). The CDR3 has 17 amino acids. The V end lost 2 bases, the J end lost 1 base, and 15 bases lay between the germline ends. Germline V gene sequence: CDR1 SGHTA, CDR2 FQGNSA. The CDR3 DNA sequence: TGTGCCAGCAGCTTATTCTGGACGGGGCGGTCCTACAATGAGCAGTTCTTC. The encoded protein is CASSLFWTGRSYNEQFF.

The table lists this clone with a count of one. The junction departs from germline at one end; a sequencing error may be responsible. Other DNA sequences in the same sample also yield this CDR3. This rearrangement joins TRBV6-5 to TRBJ1-1; a weak D match, TRBD1 (6 bases). Germline-derived CDR1 and CDR2 are MNHEY and SVGAGI. The CDR3 extends over 13 amino acids. In nucleotides, the CDR3 is TGTGCCAGTAGTTCGACAGGGAACACTGAAGCTTTCTTT. Encoded protein: CASSSTGNTEAFF.

The V and J genes are TRBV7-2 and TRBJ2-7; D is tentatively TRBD1 or TRBD2 (5 bases each). V lost 3 bases to trimming and J lost 3 bases, with 12 bases between them. The CDR3 has 14 residues. From germline, CDR1 is SGHTA and CDR2 FQGNSA. CDR3 sequence reads: CASSFGTGFYEQYF. CDR3 coding DNA: TGTGCCAGCAGCTTCGGGACGGGATTCTACGAGCAGTACTTC.

V is TRBV19 and J is TRBJ2-1, with D hard to call. CDR1 and CDR2 from the germline V gene are LNHDA and SQIVND (reference sequence). This CDR3 contains 12 residues. Trimming shortened V by 5 bases and J by 5 bases, and 7 bases separated the two germline ends. CDR3 in amino acids: CASSASNNEQFF. The CDR3 bases are TGTGCCAGTAGTGCCAGCAACAATGAGCAGTTCTTC. Supplemented by reference TRBV19 and TRBJ2-1, the full variable domain reads DGGITQSPKYLFRKEGQNVTLSCEQNLNHDAMYWYRQDPGQGLRLIYYSQIVNDFQKGDIAEGYSVSREKKESFPLTVTSAQKNPTAFYLCASSASNNEQFFGPGTRLTVL.

This chain's CDR3 is CASSPIPGRSAFF. In DNA form, the CDR3 reads TGTGCCAGCAGCCCCATTCCCGGACGGTCAGCTTTCTTT. V is TRBV7-2 and J is TRBJ1-1; D not certain. Germline CDR1 and CDR2: SGHTA and FQGNSA. CDR3 size: 13 residues. V was shortened by 5 bases and J by 10 bases, with 17 bases between the two germline ends.

The rearrangement links TRBV7-2 to TRBJ1-4, with TRBD1 identical over 8 bases. V was pared by 4 bases and J by 8 bases, with 9 bases of the junction left unmatched. Germline assignment: CDR1 SGHTA and CDR2 FQGNSA. This CDR3 contains 15 residues. In DNA form, the CDR3 reads TGTGCCAGCAGCTCCCAGGGGGCTGGGGGGGAAAAACTGTTTTTT. This gives the protein CASSSQGAGGEKLFF.

The chain carries TRBV5-6 and TRBJ1-6; possibly TRBD1 for D (6 bases). Deletions cut 4 bases from V and 0 bases from J, with 17 bases between. Germline CDR1 SGHDT, CDR2 YYEEEE. This CDR3 region has 18 residues. CDR3 loop: CASSRRDTASSYNSPLHF. In DNA form, the CDR3 reads TGTGCCAGCAGCCGCCGGGACACCGCAAGCTCCTATAATTCACCCCTCCACTTT.

V is TRBV19 and J is TRBJ2-1; 14 positions agree with TRBD2. Trimming cost V 5 bases and J 7 bases; bases outside gene matches: 4. CDR3 size: 15 residues. Per the germline V gene, CDR1 is LNHDA and CDR2 is SQIVND (reference sequence). Here the CDR3 DNA reads TGTGCCAGTAGTGTGGGACTAGCGGGAGTAAATGAGCAGTTCTTC. Residues: CASSVGLAGVNEQFF.

The chain combines TRBV19 with TRBJ1-1; 11 positions agree with TRBD1. Germline values: CDR1 LNHDA, CDR2 SQIVND (reference sequence). After removal of 9 bases from V and 7 bases from J, the junction contained 4 bases not matched to a gene. This CDR3 has 12 amino acids. The chain's CDR3 is CASGQGAGEAFF. The CDR3, as DNA: TGTGCCAGCGGACAGGGGGCTGGTGAAGCTTTCTTT. Complete variable domain (other parts from reference TRBV19 and TRBJ1-1): DGGITQSPKYLFRKEGQNVTLSCEQNLNHDAMYWYRQDPGQGLRLIYYSQIVNDFQKGDIAEGYSVSREKKESFPLTVTSAQKNPTAFYLCASGQGAGEAFFGQGTRLTVV.

This chain links TRBV30 with TRBJ1-2, with D possibly TRBD1 on 6 matching bases. V was trimmed by 3 bases and J by 1 base, leaving 18 bases between them. This CDR3 region has 16 residues. CDR1 GTSNPN and CDR2 SVGIG come from the germline V gene (reference sequence). DNA of the CDR3: TGTGCCTGGAGAGAGGGGGGGGTCGGAGTTAACTATGGCTACACCTTC. Protein sequence: CAWREGGVGVNYGYTF.

The chain joins TRBV6-4 to TRBJ1-1; D gene ambiguous. CDR1 MRHNA and CDR2 SNTAGT come from the germline V gene. V was pared by 6 bases and J by 1 base, with 12 bases between. This CDR3 is 14 amino acids long. The CDR3 DNA reads TGTGCCAGCAGCAAAAACTTGGGGAACACTGAAGCTTTCTTT. Protein: CASSKNLGNTEAFF.

The rearrangement links TRBV6-6 to TRBJ2-4; D is unclear. Trimming cost V 0 bases and J 6 bases, with 15 bases left between them. Germline loops: CDR1 MNHNY, CDR2 SVGAGI (reference sequence). The CDR3 has 16 amino acids. The CDR3 coding sequence is TGTGCCAGCAGTTACTCGTCGGAAGGGATGGGAAACATTCAGTACTTC. This encodes CASSYSSEGMGNIQYF.

The chain employs TRBV30 and TRBJ1-5, with 7 bases matching TRBD1. V lost 2 bases, J lost 2 bases, and 6 bases stayed unmatched. From germline, CDR1 is GTSNPN and CDR2 SVGIG (reference sequence). This CDR3 region has 15 residues. The CDR3 reads CAWSPGTAGNQPQHF. In nucleotides, the CDR3 is TGTGCCTGGAGTCCCGGGACAGCAGGCAATCAGCCCCAGCATTTT.

V usage is TRBV10-3 and J usage is TRBJ2-1, with 7 bases identical to TRBD1. This CDR3 contains 12 residues. Trimming cost V 10 bases and J 3 bases; bases outside gene matches: 3. CDR1 ENHRY and CDR2 SYGVKD come from the germline V gene. CDR3 coding DNA: TGTGCCACCGGGACAGTCTACAATGAGCAGTTCTTC. It encodes CATGTVYNEQFF.

The chain employs TRBV19 and TRBJ1-4, with D unresolved. The V end lost 5 bases, the J end lost 8 bases, and 21 bases lay between the germline ends. CDR1 is LNHDA, CDR2 SQIVND, per germline (reference sequence). This CDR3 is 16 amino acids long. CDR3: CASSSKRTLIVEKLFF. The CDR3 DNA reads as TGTGCCAGTAGTTCCAAGAGGACCTTGATTGTGGAAAAACTGTTTTTT.

The chain recombines TRBV7-9 with TRBJ2-7; TRBD2 aligns across 10 bases. This CDR3 is 16 amino acids long. The ends lost 1 base at V and 2 bases at J; junction bases unmatched: 5. Germline lookup yields CDR1 SEHNR and CDR2 FQNEAQ (reference sequence). The chain's CDR3 is CASSLGVSGGPYEQYF. In nucleotides, the CDR3 is TGTGCCAGCAGCTTAGGGGTTAGCGGGGGGCCCTACGAGCAGTACTTC.

This rearrangement joins TRBV28 to TRBJ1-1, with D perhaps matching TRBD1 (5 bases). Germline lookup yields CDR1 MDHEN and CDR2 SYDVKM. CDR3 length: 16 amino acids. The V end lost 6 bases, the J end lost 4 bases, and 21 bases lay between the germline ends. CDR3 in DNA: TGTGCCAGCAGCGTAGCCGGGCAGGGTACGGGCACTGAAGCTTTCTTT. The encoded protein is CASSVAGQGTGTEAFF.

The chain uses TRBV6-5 and TRBJ2-7; D is unresolved. Germline CDR1 is MNHEY and CDR2 is SVGAGI. The CDR3 extends over 13 amino acids. Trimming cost V 1 base and J 4 bases, with 8 bases left between them. This CDR3 reads CASSYFWGYEQYF. CDR3 sequence (DNA): TGTGCCAGCAGTTACTTCTGGGGATACGAGCAGTACTTC.

This clone appeared a single time. V gene TRBV5-4 combines with J gene TRBJ2-7, with TRBD2 identical over 13 bases. V lost 3 bases to trimming and J lost 6 bases; unmatched junction nucleotides: 12. This CDR3 is 17 amino acids long. The germline CDR1 and CDR2 sequences are SGHNT and YYREEE (reference sequence). The CDR3, as DNA: TGTGCCAGCAGCTCGGTCCCTACTAGCGGGAGGGTCGGCGAGCAGTACTTC. Encoded protein: CASSSVPTSGRVGEQYF.

Remarks on this clone: This sample also contains other DNA sequences that code for the same CDR3. The rearrangement uses TRBV30 and TRBJ1-2, with a possible D match to TRBD1 (6 bases). The CDR3 consists of 13 residues. V was cut by 0 bases and J by 8 bases, with 13 bases left in between. Germline V gene lookup returns CDR1 GTSNPN and CDR2 SVGIG (reference sequence). The chain's CDR3 is CAWSVGQGNGYTF. Written as DNA, the CDR3 is TGTGCCTGGAGTGTAGGGCAGGGGAACGGCTACACCTTC. The full variable domain, rest sourced from reference TRBV30 and TRBJ1-2, is SQTIHQWPATLVQPVGSPLSLECTVEGTSNPNLYWYRQAAGRGLQLLFYSVGIGQISSEVPQNLSASRPQDRQFILSSKKLLLSDSGFYLCAWSVGQGNGYTFGSGTRLTVV.

The chain links TRBV28 to TRBJ2-1; 7 nucleotides line up with TRBD1. The germline V gene has CDR1 MDHEN and CDR2 SYDVKM. J was trimmed by 4 bases and V by 2 bases; bases with no gene match: 8. The CDR3 loop spans 16 amino acids. DNA for the CDR3: TGTGCCAGCAGTTTAAGGCAGGGGGTGTCGTACAATGAGCAGTTCTTC. Amino acid sequence: CASSLRQGVSYNEQFF.

This chain links TRBV5-6 with TRBJ2-1, with 8 bases matching TRBD1. Trimming at V came to 1 base and at J to 8 bases, leaving 14 bases not matched to a gene. The germline V gene encodes CDR1 SGHDT and CDR2 YYEEEE. This CDR3 has 17 amino acids. The CDR3 sequence is CASSLLGRGRGVDEQFF. Here the CDR3 DNA reads TGTGCCAGCAGCTTGTTAGGCAGGGGGCGTGGTGTTGATGAGCAGTTCTTC.

This rearrangement joins TRBV4-1 to TRBJ2-1, with D possibly matching TRBD2 (6 bases). CDR1 and CDR2 (germline): MGHRA, YSYEKL. This CDR3 spans 17 amino acids. The V gene lost 0 bases and the J gene lost 0 bases, with 12 bases spanning the gap. CDR3: CASSQDRVSGSYNEQFF. The CDR3 bases are TGCGCCAGCAGCCAAGATCGGGTTAGCGGCTCCTACAATGAGCAGTTCTTC.

V and J are TRBV10-3 and TRBJ2-2, with D perhaps matching TRBD2 (5 bases). V was cut by 6 bases and J by 4 bases, with 12 bases left in between. Germline CDR1 is ENHRY and CDR2 is SYGVKD. The CDR3 contains 14 residues. As DNA, the CDR3 is TGTGCCATCAGCTCACTAGATTCCACCGGGGAGCTGTTTTTT. It specifies CAISSLDSTGELFF.

This rearrangement joins TRBV6-1 to TRBJ2-5; D is possibly TRBD2 (8 bases). The CDR3 consists of 16 residues. With 4 bases removed from V and 2 bases from J, the gap between germline ends came to 17 bases. Germline V gene lookup returns CDR1 MNHNS and CDR2 SASEGT. The CDR3 region has the DNA TGTGCCAGCAGTGTCCTCGGGAGGGGGCATCAAGAGACCCAGTACTTC. Translation gives CASSVLGRGHQETQYF.